This paragraph reports one TCR beta chain. This sample is drawn from a study of metastatic and nonmetastatic thyroid tumors. None of the patients had undergone any treatment ahead of thyroid surgery. TCRdb reassembled clones from the PCR reads with MiXCR. The profile shows some 93,000 clones, roughly 13% of them singletons. The length of the CDR3 is 15 residues. V was clipped by 2 bases and J by 9 bases; unmatched bases: 8. Germline V lookup: CDR1 SGHNT, CDR2 YYREEE (reference sequence). The sequence was collected from a female donor with papillary thyroid cancer or a benign thyroid nodule (not recorded which). Some clones in this sample may be carry-over from other donors' samples. The sample was blood. The chain recombines TRBV5-4 with TRBJ2-1; the match to TRBD2 covers 10 bases. The CDR3 nucleotides are TGTGCCAGCAGCTTAAGCCTAGCGGGAGTATCTGAGCAGTTCTTC. Translated, it gives CASSLSLAGVSEQFF. Based on the CDR3 plus reference TRBV5-4 and TRBJ2-1, the full variable domain is ETGVTQSPTHLIKTRGQQVTLRCSSQSGHNTVSWYQQALGQGPQFIFQYYREEENGRGNFPPRFSGLQFPNYSSELNVNALELDDSALYLCASSLSLAGVSEQFFGPGTRLTVL.